The 28 T cell receptor beta chains given below trace back to one sample, sequenced in a study of blood T cell repertoires in COVID-19. Assay used: immunoSEQ multiplex PCR; TCRdb lists only in-frame clones, some missing. The profile shows around 150,000 clones, 75% to 85% of them singletons. Sequencing was carried out using peripheral blood. These receptors originate from a human donor in a cohort sampled during active COVID-19.

The V gene is TRBV7-2, the J gene TRBJ1-2, with TRBD1 identical over 7 bases. In germline, CDR1 is SGHTA, CDR2 FQGNSA. V was pared by 5 bases and J by 5 bases, with 14 bases of the junction left unmatched. The CDR3 consists of 16 residues. In DNA form, the CDR3 reads TGTGCCAGCAGCAACGACAGGGTATCTCCGGAATATGGCTACACCTTC. It translates to CASSNDRVSPEYGYTF.

V and J are TRBV6-2 or TRBV6-3 and TRBJ2-3; D is perhaps TRBD1 (6 bases). V was clipped by 2 bases and J by 1 base, with 10 bases between them. The CDR3 is 15 amino acids. In germline, CDR1 is MNHEY, CDR2 SVGEGT. CDR3 loop: CASSYGGTGTDTQYF. In DNA form, the CDR3 reads TGTGCCAGCAGTTACGGGGGCACTGGCACAGATACGCAGTATTTT.

The rearrangement uses TRBV7-2 and TRBJ2-7; TRBD2 matches 8 bases. Germline V CDR1 and CDR2: SGHTA, FQGNSA. The V and J ends lost 1 base and 0 bases, in that order; junction bases with no gene match: 5. The CDR3 is 16 amino acids. The CDR3 sequence: CASSLGAGGLSYEQYF. CDR3 nucleotides: TGTGCCAGCAGCTTAGGGGCGGGGGGCCTCTCCTACGAGCAGTACTTC.

The chain has TRBV6-2 or TRBV6-3 and TRBJ1-5; D unclear. V shed 0 bases and J shed 4 bases, with 4 bases lying between them. This CDR3 has 13 residues. The germline CDR1 and CDR2 sequences are MNHEY and SVGEGT. CDR3 DNA: TGTGCCAGCAGTTACTCACAAAATCAGCCCCAGCATTTT. As protein: CASSYSQNQPQHF.

This chain joins TRBV6-2 or TRBV6-3 and TRBJ1-3; a weak D match, TRBD1 (6 bases). This CDR3 comprises 18 residues. CDR1 and CDR2 (germline): MNHEY, SVGEGT. Trimming removed 4 bases from V and 1 base from J, with 20 bases in between. The CDR3 sequence is CASSSPGRSGVSGNTIYF. CDR3 coding DNA: TGTGCCAGCAGTTCGCCCGGGCGTTCAGGGGTTTCTGGAAACACCATATATTTT.

In nucleotides, the CDR3 is TGTGCCAGCAGTGTTTTTGGAGCAACTAATGAAAAACTGTTTTTT. Its protein product is CASSVFGATNEKLFF. This chain links TRBV6-4 with TRBJ1-4; D gene unclear. Looked up from germline, CDR1 is MRHNA and CDR2 is SNTAGT. V shed 4 bases and J shed 0 bases, with 9 bases lying between them. The CDR3 totals 15 residues.

The chain has TRBV7-7 and TRBJ2-5; weak D call: TRBD2 (6 bases). Germline V gene data show CDR1 as SSHAT and CDR2 as FNYEAQ (reference sequence). Trimming took off 5 bases at V and 5 bases at J, with 15 bases between the two ends. The CDR3 extends over 14 amino acids. In nucleotides, the CDR3 is TGTGCCAGCAGCACCCGGGACTCCCGGGAGACCCAGTACTTC. The encoded protein is CASSTRDSRETQYF. The whole variable domain, remainder taken from reference TRBV7-7 and TRBJ2-5, is GAGVSQSPRYKVTKRGQDVTLRCDPISSHATLYWYQQALGQGPEFLTYFNYEAQPDKSGLPSDRFSAERPEGSISTLTIQRTEQRDSAMYRCASSTRDSRETQYFGPGTRLLVL.

The chain employs TRBV2 and TRBJ1-3; D is perhaps TRBD1 (5 bases). Germline loops: CDR1 SNHLY, CDR2 FYNNEI. This CDR3 has 16 amino acids. The ends were cut back, 5 bases at V and 1 base at J, with 15 bases in the middle. The CDR3 region is CASSSLGRVSGNTIYF. The CDR3 DNA sequence: TGTGCCAGCAGTTCCTTGGGCAGGGTATCTGGAAACACCATATATTTT.

In DNA, the CDR3 is TGTGCCAGCAGTTACGGACAGGGGCCTGGCTACACCTTC. This translates into CASSYGQGPGYTF. The chain carries TRBV6-6 and TRBJ1-2; TRBD1 aligns across 9 bases. Germline V gene sequence: CDR1 MNHNY, CDR2 SVGAGI (reference sequence). This CDR3 has 13 amino acids. V lost 2 bases to trimming and J lost 7 bases; unmatched junction nucleotides: 2.

V usage is TRBV28 and J usage is TRBJ2-3; 8 bases are shared with TRBD2. The CDR3 extends over 15 amino acids. Germline V CDR1 and CDR2: MDHEN, SYDVKM. Trimming cost V 3 bases and J 8 bases; bases outside gene matches: 10. The CDR3 sequence is CASSLLAGVRGTQYF. DNA of the CDR3: TGTGCCAGCAGTTTGCTAGCGGGTGTCCGGGGTACGCAGTATTTT.

J is TRBJ1-4 and V is TRBV6-5; the match to TRBD1 covers 7 bases. V lost 5 bases to trimming and J lost 5 bases; unmatched junction nucleotides: 8. The CDR3 is 15 amino acids. Germline CDR1 is MNHEY and CDR2 is SVGAGI. The CDR3 region is CASSLGTAINEKLFF. DNA for the CDR3: TGTGCCAGCAGTCTGGGGACAGCAATCAATGAAAAACTGTTTTTT.

The gene calls are TRBV7-2 and TRBJ2-3, with a weak D call TRBD1 (5 bases). The CDR3 runs to 14 residues. Between the trimmed V and J ends, which lost 1 base and 3 bases, there was a span of 8 bases. Looked up from germline, CDR1 is SGHTA and CDR2 is FQGNSA. CDR3 protein: CASSLVQGTDTQYF. The DNA for the CDR3 is TGTGCCAGCAGCTTAGTGCAGGGAACAGATACGCAGTATTTT.

This clone came up a few times. DNA for the CDR3: TGTGCCAGCACTCCCGGGACAGGGGTTCAGCCCCAGCATTTT. It is translated as CASTPGTGVQPQHF. The gene calls are TRBV2 and TRBJ1-5; 10 bases are shared with TRBD1. With V trimmed by 7 bases and J by 6 bases, 6 bases remained unmatched. Germline V gives CDR1 SNHLY, CDR2 FYNNEI. This CDR3 comprises 14 residues.

This clone was seen a few times. The chain couples TRBV11-2 to TRBJ2-5, with TRBD2 identical over 10 bases. Germline V CDR1 and CDR2: SGHAT, FQNNGV. This CDR3 contains 15 residues. Trimming at V came to 0 bases and at J to 2 bases, leaving 0 bases not matched to a gene. The CDR3 loop is CASSLEAGGQETQYF. The CDR3 DNA sequence: TGTGCCAGCAGCTTAGAAGCGGGAGGGCAAGAGACCCAGTACTTC.

V gene TRBV29-1 combines with J gene TRBJ2-1; TRBD1 matches at 11 bases. This CDR3 region has 13 residues. Unmatched junction bases numbered 1, after V lost 3 bases and J lost 6 bases. In germline, CDR1 is SQVTM, CDR2 ANQGSEA. The CDR3 nucleotides read TGCAGCGTTGAGGGACAGGGGGTCAATGAGCAGTTCTTC. Protein product: CSVEGQGVNEQFF.

The chain links TRBV10-3 to TRBJ2-7, with 7 bases identical to TRBD1. V shed 3 bases and J 0 bases; nucleotides not matched to a gene: 8. The CDR3 sequence is 16 residues long. In germline, CDR1 is ENHRY, CDR2 SYGVKD. The DNA for the CDR3 is TGTGCCATCAGTGACTTGACAGGGAGAACCTCCTACGAGCAGTACTTC. This sequence encodes CAISDLTGRTSYEQYF.

The CDR3 DNA is TGTGCCAGCAGCTTAGTTGGGACACAGGGCTACACCTTC. This gives the protein CASSLVGTQGYTF. This chain links TRBV11-2 with TRBJ1-2; tentative D call: TRBD1 (6 bases). V lost 1 base to trimming and J lost 8 bases, with 11 bases between them. This CDR3 is built from 13 residues. CDR1 and CDR2 from the germline V gene are SGHAT and FQNNGV. The complete variable domain, with remaining parts taken from reference TRBV11-2 and TRBJ1-2, reads EAGVAQSPRYKIIEKRQSVAFWCNPISGHATLYWYQQILGQGPKLLIQFQNNGVVDDSQLPKDRFSAERLKGVDSTLKIQPAKLEDSAVYLCASSLVGTQGYTFGSGTRLTVV.

The V and J genes are TRBV18 and TRBJ2-1; the match to TRBD2 covers 9 bases. This CDR3 has 14 residues. After removal of 6 bases from V and 4 bases from J, the junction contained 4 bases not matched to a gene. Germline V gene data show CDR1 as KGHSH and CDR2 as LQKENI. CDR3 sequence reads: CASSIAGEYNEQFF. The DNA for the CDR3 is TGTGCCAGCTCTATAGCGGGAGAGTACAATGAGCAGTTCTTC.

CDR3 in DNA: TGTGCCAGCAGTTACGCTCATAGAACCCAAAACACTGAAGCTTTCTTT. This sequence encodes CASSYAHRTQNTEAFF. The V gene is TRBV6-5, the J gene TRBJ1-1; no firm D call. The germline V and J ends were trimmed by 2 bases and 2 bases, with 15 bases remaining between them. Germline loops: CDR1 MNHEY, CDR2 SVGAGI. The CDR3 has 16 residues.

The chain has TRBV19 and TRBJ2-1, with D tentatively TRBD1 (5 bases). CDR1 is LNHDA, CDR2 SQIVND, per germline (reference sequence). The V and J ends lost 5 bases and 9 bases respectively, with 20 bases between them. There are 15 residues in the CDR3. CDR3 sequence: CASSSVGQFQGEQFF. The CDR3 nucleotides read TGTGCCAGTAGTTCTGTTGGGCAGTTCCAGGGTGAGCAGTTCTTC.

This sequence joins TRBV19 and TRBJ2-3; 14 bases are shared with TRBD2. Germline-derived CDR1 and CDR2 are LNHDA and SQIVND (reference sequence). Trimming at V came to 7 bases and at J to 9 bases, leaving 3 bases not matched to a gene. The CDR3 has 13 amino acids. This chain's CDR3 is CASTGTSGRTQYF. Written as DNA, the CDR3 is TGTGCCAGTACGGGGACTAGCGGGAGAACGCAGTATTTT.

V and J are TRBV5-5 and TRBJ1-2, with D perhaps matching TRBD1 (6 bases). Trimming cost V 2 bases and J 1 base, with 18 bases left between them. The CDR3 loop spans 17 amino acids. The germline V gene encodes CDR1 SGHKS and CDR2 YYEKEE (reference sequence). CDR3 protein: CASSLTGRGGGNYGYTF. For the CDR3, the DNA is TGTGCCAGCAGCTTAACGGGCAGGGGAGGGGGTAACTATGGCTACACCTTC. The full variable domain, its missing parts supplied by reference TRBV5-5 and TRBJ1-2, is DAGVTQSPTHLIKTRGQQVTLRCSPISGHKSVSWYQQVLGQGPQFIFQYYEKEERGRGNFPDRFSARQFPNYSSELNVNALLLGDSALYLCASSLTGRGGGNYGYTFGSGTRLTVV.

The genes are TRBV7-2 and TRBJ1-5, with D possibly matching TRBD1 (5 bases). The ends were cut back, 5 bases at V and 2 bases at J, with 10 bases in the middle. CDR3 length: 14 amino acids. Germline CDR1 SGHTA, CDR2 FQGNSA. CDR3 residues: CASSRPGGNQPQHF. The CDR3 nucleotides are TGTGCCAGCAGCCGGCCGGGGGGCAATCAGCCCCAGCATTTT.

The V gene is TRBV15, the J gene TRBJ2-5, with 7 nucleotides matching TRBD2. The CDR3 runs 16 residues. Germline CDR1 reads LNHNV; CDR2 reads YYDKDF (reference sequence). Trimming cost V 0 bases and J 5 bases; bases outside gene matches: 9. As DNA, the CDR3 is TGTGCCACCAGCAGAGATGGCGGGAGTATAGGTGAGACCCAGTACTTC. Its protein product is CATSRDGGSIGETQYF.

The chain joins TRBV27 to TRBJ2-3; D perhaps matches TRBD1 (6 bases). CDR1 is MNHEY, CDR2 SMNVEV, per germline (reference sequence). The length of the CDR3 is 17 residues. V was trimmed by 2 bases and J by 2 bases, leaving 17 bases between them. The CDR3 DNA reads TGTGCCAGCAGTTTAAAACCCCCACAGGGTTCCACAGATACGCAGTATTTT. Its translation: CASSLKPPQGSTDTQYF.

This clone was counted once. This chain connects TRBV9 to TRBJ1-2; 8 bases fit TRBD1. Germline-derived CDR1 and CDR2 are SGDLS and YYNGEE. This CDR3 is built from 16 residues. V shed 0 bases, J shed 6 bases, and the junction held 10 bases outside the gene matches. The CDR3 protein is CASSVAGRQGLNGYTF. CDR3 DNA: TGTGCCAGCAGCGTAGCCGGGCGACAGGGGCTTAATGGCTACACCTTC.

The genes are TRBV25-1 and TRBJ1-2; 7 nucleotides agree with TRBD1. There are 16 residues in the CDR3. Germline-derived CDR1 and CDR2 are MGHDK and SYGVNS. V shed 2 bases and J 0 bases; nucleotides not matched to a gene: 6. CDR3 sequence: CASSEASGTANYGYTF. Here the CDR3 DNA reads TGTGCCAGCAGTGAAGCTTCCGGGACAGCTAACTATGGCTACACCTTC.

The CDR3, as DNA: TGTGCCTGGAGGCCAGAGAGGCCCTACGAGCAGTACTTC. Its protein product is CAWRPERPYEQYF. The chain couples TRBV30 to TRBJ2-7; no clear D gene. This CDR3 comprises 13 residues. Trimming took off 3 bases at V and 2 bases at J, with 11 bases between the two ends. Germline V lookup: CDR1 GTSNPN, CDR2 SVGIG (reference sequence).